Given below is one TCR beta chain in context. What it binds is not known. TCRdb's table, derived via immunoSEQ multiplex PCR, lists solely in-frame clones and lacks some. Of 35,000 to 50,000 clones listed, about 95% are singletons. The data were obtained in a study of graft-versus-host responses after intestinal transplantation. Turning to the study itself: Induction using anti-thymocyte globulin, followed by tacrolimus and steroids for approximately three years, was given to all recipients. Findings of the study overall: Early after transplant, HvG clones declined as circulating GvH clones peaked.

V shed 6 bases and J 14 bases; nucleotides not matched to a gene: 11. CDR1 MDHEN and CDR2 SYDVKM come from the germline V gene. This CDR3 has 13 residues. The chain recombines TRBV28 with TRBJ1-5; 9 nucleotides align to TRBD1. This clonotype originated in a human patient who received an intestinal transplant, so some T cells may come from the graft donor. The input for sequencing was PBMCs, taken approximately 360 days after intestinal transplant. In DNA form, the CDR3 reads TGTGCCAGCAGAACCCCCGGGACAGGGAACGAGCATTTT. It yields the protein CASRTPGTGNEHF. The full variable domain, with the rest looked up from reference TRBV28 and TRBJ1-5, is DVKVTQSSRYLVKRTGEKVFLECVQDMDHENMFWYRQDPGLGLRLIYFSYDVKMKEKGDIPEGYSVSREKKERFSLILESASTNQTSMYLCASRTPGTGNEHFGDGTRLSIL.